These 25 T cell receptor beta chains were all obtained from the same sample, sequenced in a study of technical replicates of blood from a handful of donors. TCRdb's table, derived via immunoSEQ multiplex PCR, lists solely in-frame clones and lacks some. The table lists tens of thousands of clones, around nine tenths of them singletons, with 4% to 6.5% in the top ten. The material sequenced was PBMCs. The receptors shown here come from a human donor in good health. Some clones in this sample may be carry-over from other donors' samples.

V is TRBV2 and J is TRBJ2-1, with D hard to call. There are 10 residues in the CDR3. V shed 5 bases and J shed 10 bases, with 6 bases lying between them. Germline lookup yields CDR1 SNHLY and CDR2 FYNNEI. The CDR3 sequence is CASSWSEQFF. DNA of the CDR3: TGTGCCAGCAGTTGGAGCGAGCAGTTCTTC.

The rearrangement joins TRBV11-2 to TRBJ1-3; 11 bases match TRBD1. The CDR3 loop spans 15 amino acids. Trimming took 5 bases from V and 3 from J; bases not matched to a gene: 3. The V gene's germline CDR1 is SGHAT and CDR2 FQNNGV. CDR3 sequence (DNA): TGTGCCAGCAGCCGGACAGGGGGCGATGGAAACACCATATATTTT. Translating gives CASSRTGGDGNTIYF. Filled out from reference TRBV11-2 and TRBJ1-3, the complete variable domain reads EAGVAQSPRYKIIEKRQSVAFWCNPISGHATLYWYQQILGQGPKLLIQFQNNGVVDDSQLPKDRFSAERLKGVDSTLKIQPAKLEDSAVYLCASSRTGGDGNTIYFGEGSWLTVV.

The chain joins TRBV12-5 to TRBJ2-5; 11 bases map to TRBD2. Per the germline V gene, CDR1 is LGHNT and CDR2 is FRNRAP. The CDR3 extends over 14 amino acids. Trimming at V came to 0 bases and at J to 14 bases, leaving 8 bases not matched to a gene. Written as DNA, the CDR3 is TGTGCTAGTGGTTTGGTACCGCCTAGCGGGGGGCACTACTTC. It encodes CASGLVPPSGGHYF.

The J gene is TRBJ1-5, the V gene TRBV6-1, with D perhaps TRBD1 (5 bases). This CDR3 region has 14 residues. CDR1 and CDR2 (germline): MNHNS, SASEGT. V shed 0 bases and J shed 7 bases, with 10 bases lying between them. The CDR3 protein is CASSEAGGGQPQHF. In nucleotides, the CDR3 is TGTGCCAGCAGTGAAGCGGGGGGTGGGCAGCCCCAGCATTTT.

The chain carries TRBV4-3 and TRBJ2-7; D may be TRBD2 (5 bases). The CDR3 loop spans 14 amino acids. V was cut by 0 bases and J by 6 bases, with 12 bases left in between. Germline CDR1 is LGHNA and CDR2 is YSLEER. CDR3 sequence: CASSQDFGLSEQYF. Written as DNA, the CDR3 is TGCGCCAGCAGCCAAGATTTCGGACTCTCCGAGCAGTACTTC.

The chain couples TRBV7-3 to TRBJ2-1; D remains unclear. In germline, CDR1 is SGHTA, CDR2 FQGTGA. The CDR3 runs 14 residues. The germline V and J ends were trimmed by 2 bases and 0 bases, with 5 bases remaining between them. As DNA, the CDR3 is TGTGCCAGCAGCTTACTAAGCTCCTACAATGAGCAGTTCTTC. Its protein product is CASSLLSSYNEQFF.

The chain links TRBV30 to TRBJ2-3; D possibly corresponds to TRBD1 (6 bases). The CDR3 consists of 11 residues. Germline values: CDR1 GTSNPN, CDR2 SVGIG (reference sequence). Trimming took off 5 bases at V and 4 bases at J, with 7 bases between the two ends. CDR3 protein: CAWAGADTQYF. CDR3 DNA: TGTGCCTGGGCAGGGGCAGATACGCAGTATTTT.

The chain couples TRBV15 to TRBJ2-4, with 8 bases that match TRBD1. Trimming at V came to 5 bases and at J to 11 bases, leaving 11 bases not matched to a gene. This CDR3 has 14 residues. CDR1 is LNHNV and CDR2 is YYDKDF in the germline V gene (reference sequence). DNA for the CDR3: TGTGCCACCAGCCGAGGGACAGGCCAGACAGTTCAGTACTTC. It specifies CATSRGTGQTVQYF.

The V gene is TRBV5-1, the J gene TRBJ1-3; D not certain. Germline CDR1 SGHRS, CDR2 YFSETQ. The CDR3 spans 13 residues. The V gene lost 0 bases and the J gene lost 4 bases, with 5 bases spanning the gap. The CDR3 reads CASSLGRGNTIYF. CDR3 DNA sequence: TGCGCCAGCAGCTTGGGCAGGGGAAACACCATATATTTT.

This clone was seen just once. J is TRBJ1-5 and V is TRBV6-1, with no clear D. Germline CDR1 is MNHNS and CDR2 is SASEGT. CDR3 size: 13 residues. V lost 8 bases and J 11 bases, leaving 19 bases between the germline ends. This chain's CDR3 is CASLALNSRAQHF. CDR3 sequence (DNA): TGTGCCAGCCTGGCCCTAAACTCTAGAGCCCAGCATTTT.

This clone was counted only a few times. The chain uses TRBV4-2 and TRBJ1-2, with D maybe TRBD1 (6 bases). Trimming shortened V by 3 bases and J by 3 bases, and 20 bases separated the two germline ends. Germline loops: CDR1 LGHNA, CDR2 YNFKEQ. This CDR3 contains 17 residues. CDR3 amino acids: CASSQIIGPGDHYGYTF. As DNA, the CDR3 is TGTGCCAGCAGCCAGATCATCGGTCCAGGGGATCACTATGGCTACACCTTC.

V is TRBV7-9 and J is TRBJ2-5; 7 bases align to TRBD1. CDR1 and CDR2 (germline): SEHNR, FQNEAQ (reference sequence). This CDR3 is built from 15 residues. Losses at the gene ends were 4 bases for V and 8 bases for J; bases not matched to a gene: 13. The CDR3: CASSWGTARGGTQYF. The CDR3 nucleotides read TGTGCCAGCAGCTGGGGGACAGCACGAGGAGGTACCCAGTACTTC.

Judged by abundance, this clone is medium-sized. The rearrangement uses TRBV2 and TRBJ1-2; no firm D call. The CDR3 has 13 amino acids. Germline V lookup: CDR1 SNHLY, CDR2 FYNNEI. The V gene lost 6 bases and the J gene lost 2 bases, with 10 bases spanning the gap. CDR3 nucleotide sequence: TGTGCCAGCAGGGCGGGAAGCAACTATGGCTACACCTTC. Its translation: CASRAGSNYGYTF.

CDR3 protein: CASRGQGGNEQFF. DNA for the CDR3: TGCGCCAGCAGAGGACAGGGCGGCAATGAGCAGTTCTTC. V gene TRBV4-1 combines with J gene TRBJ2-1; 8 bases are shared with TRBD1. V trimming: 6 bases; J trimming: 6 bases; junction bases outside the gene matches: 4. The CDR3 sequence is 13 residues long. The germline CDR1 and CDR2 sequences are MGHRA and YSYEKL.

This clone was seen a handful of times. The chain carries TRBV5-8 and TRBJ1-1, with 9 bases aligning to TRBD1. This CDR3 is built from 13 residues. J lost 3 bases, V lost 7 bases, and 4 bases had no gene match. Germline lookup yields CDR1 SGHTS and CDR2 YDEGEE. The CDR3 loop reads CASSGTGYTEAFF. The CDR3 DNA is TGTGCCAGCTCCGGGACAGGGTACACTGAAGCTTTCTTT.

The chain links TRBV4-3 to TRBJ2-1; D gene unclear. The CDR3 is 13 amino acids. Germline V gene data show CDR1 as LGHNA and CDR2 as YSLEER. Trimming stripped 2 bases from V and 8 bases from J, with 10 bases between. As DNA, the CDR3 is TGCGCCAGCAGCCAATCACGAGTGGATGAGCAGTTCTTC. Its translation: CASSQSRVDEQFF.

The V call is TRBV5-4, the J call TRBJ2-1; no reliable D call. Germline assignment: CDR1 SGHNT and CDR2 YYREEE (reference sequence). The V and J ends lost 3 bases and 0 bases respectively, with 10 bases between them. The CDR3 is 15 amino acids. As DNA, the CDR3 is TGTGCCAGCAGCTCCTCGGTCGGCTCCTACAATGAGCAGTTCTTC. Protein: CASSSSVGSYNEQFF. The whole variable domain, filled in from reference TRBV5-4 and TRBJ2-1, reads ETGVTQSPTHLIKTRGQQVTLRCSSQSGHNTVSWYQQALGQGPQFIFQYYREEENGRGNFPPRFSGLQFPNYSSELNVNALELDDSALYLCASSSSVGSYNEQFFGPGTRLTVL.

The chain joins TRBV10-3 to TRBJ2-3; TRBD2 matches at 11 bases. CDR1 is ENHRY and CDR2 is SYGVKD in the germline V gene. The V and J ends lost 2 bases and 2 bases, in that order; junction bases with no gene match: 9. The CDR3 runs to 18 residues. CDR3 DNA: TGTGCCATCAGTGAGCCCCAGGGACTAGCGGCAACCACAGATACGCAGTATTTT. Amino acids: CAISEPQGLAATTDTQYF.

The chain carries TRBV18 and TRBJ1-1; weak D call: TRBD1 (5 bases). The germline gives CDR1 KGHSH, CDR2 LQKENI. V lost 3 bases and J lost 7, with 9 bases in between. This CDR3 contains 12 residues. CDR3 residues: CASSPLQGEAFF. In DNA, the CDR3 is TGTGCCAGCTCACCGCTCCAGGGTGAAGCTTTCTTT.

The rearrangement uses TRBV7-9 and TRBJ2-7; TRBD2 matches 7 bases. Germline assignment: CDR1 SEHNR and CDR2 FQNEAQ (reference sequence). Trimming took 7 bases from V and 3 from J; bases not matched to a gene: 3. There are 12 residues in the CDR3. The CDR3 coding sequence is TGTGCCAGCACGGCTAGCGGCTACGAGCAGTACTTC. Amino acid sequence: CASTASGYEQYF.

The J gene is TRBJ2-7, the V gene TRBV7-9, with D unresolved. This CDR3 contains 13 residues. CDR1 is SEHNR, CDR2 FQNEAQ, per germline (reference sequence). V lost 3 bases and J 0 bases, leaving 6 bases between the germline ends. This CDR3 is CASSFALSYEQYF. The CDR3 region has the DNA TGTGCCAGCAGCTTCGCACTCTCCTACGAGCAGTACTTC.

The rearrangement links TRBV18 to TRBJ2-5, with 14 bases fitting TRBD2. The CDR3 totals 14 residues. V shed 5 bases, J shed 7 bases, and the junction held 3 bases outside the gene matches. Germline values: CDR1 KGHSH, CDR2 LQKENI. CDR3 sequence reads: CASSTGTSGRTQYF. The CDR3 region has the DNA TGTGCCAGCTCAACCGGGACTAGCGGGAGGACCCAGTACTTC.

This chain joins TRBV5-6 and TRBJ2-5; D gene ambiguous. V was trimmed by 0 bases and J by 9 bases, leaving 12 bases between them. Germline V gene data show CDR1 as SGHDT and CDR2 as YYEEEE. This CDR3 spans 13 amino acids. CDR3 sequence: CASSLGSEWAQYF. The DNA of the CDR3 is TGTGCCAGCAGCTTGGGCAGCGAGTGGGCCCAGTACTTC.

The CDR3 DNA follows: TGCAGTCTTCGGGGGGCGCCTGAGAATACGCAGTATTTT. Translating it yields CSLRGAPENTQYF. This chain joins TRBV29-1 and TRBJ2-3, with D possibly being TRBD2 (7 bases). Looked up from germline, CDR1 is SQVTM and CDR2 is ANQGSEA. The CDR3 length is 13 residues.

This clone was seen once. For the CDR3, the DNA is TGTGCCAGCAGCTACGGGACAGGGGGGAGTGAAAAACTGTTTTTT. Amino acid sequence: CASSYGTGGSEKLFF. V and J are TRBV7-8 and TRBJ1-4; TRBD1 matches at 11 bases. CDR3 length: 15 amino acids. The trim removed 4 bases at V and 7 bases at J, leaving 5 bases unmatched. The germline gives CDR1 SGHVS, CDR2 FQNEAQ.